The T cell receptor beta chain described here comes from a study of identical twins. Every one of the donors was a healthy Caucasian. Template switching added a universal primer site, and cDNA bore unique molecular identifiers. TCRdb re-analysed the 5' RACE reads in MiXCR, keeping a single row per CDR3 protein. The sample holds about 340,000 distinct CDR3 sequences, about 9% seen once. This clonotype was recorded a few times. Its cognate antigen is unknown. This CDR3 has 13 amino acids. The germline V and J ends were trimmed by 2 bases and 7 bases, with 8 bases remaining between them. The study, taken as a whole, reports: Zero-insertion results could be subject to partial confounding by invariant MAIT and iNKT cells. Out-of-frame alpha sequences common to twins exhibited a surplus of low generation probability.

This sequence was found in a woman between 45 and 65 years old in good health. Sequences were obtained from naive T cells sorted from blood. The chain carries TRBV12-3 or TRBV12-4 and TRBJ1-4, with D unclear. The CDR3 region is CASSLLGGEKLFF. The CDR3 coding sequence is TGTGCCAGCAGTTTATTAGGAGGTGAAAAACTGTTTTTT.